The T cell receptor (beta chain) under discussion was sequenced for a study of CD8 T cells in Susac syndrome. The germline V gene has CDR1 SGHTA and CDR2 FQGNSA. V lost 5 bases, J lost 3 bases, and 11 bases lay in between. This CDR3 is built from 14 residues. Random hexamers primed reverse transcription of about 0.45 to 1 ug RNA. TCRdb reanalysed the immunoSEQ multiplex PCR reads using MiXCR and keeps one entry per CDR3 protein. The table shows under 200,000 distinct CDR3 sequences, with 85% to 95% occurring only once. The sequenced target, TCR beta, came from blood CD8+ and CD4+ T cells. Control patients had untreated stable or active relapsing-remitting multiple sclerosis by revised McDonald criteria. Both CD4+ and CD8+ T cells were negatively isolated, and TEMRA cells underwent FACS enrichment. Remarks on this clonotype: Its specificity is not known.

Overall study findings and caveats: The authors acknowledged that the study's TCR sequencing and HLA analysis involved relatively few individuals.

Material for sequencing was CD8+ T cells from PBMCs. The sequence was collected from a human donor with multiple sclerosis. This sequence joins TRBV7-2 and TRBJ2-1, with unresolved D. The CDR3 DNA follows: TGTGCCAGCAGCGCCAGTTGGGTCTACAATGAGCAGTTCTTC. Its translation: CASSASWVYNEQFF.